One and the same sample provided the 30 T cell receptor beta chains below, sequenced in a study of OX40 agonist ivuxolimab in advanced cancers. The table came from immunoSEQ multiplex PCR; TCRdb's copy has only in-frame clones and leaves some out. Of tens of thousands of clones in the sample, under 90% were seen once. The sequenced sample was CD4+ or CD8+ T cells sorted from blood, obtained in a trial of the OX40 agonist ivuxolimab. Receptors were obtained from an adult with an advanced solid tumor such as melanoma, head and neck, liver or kidney cancer.

This chain links TRBV5-4 with TRBJ1-2, with a possible D match to TRBD1 (5 bases). Between the trimmed V and J ends, which lost 0 bases and 3 bases, there was a span of 18 bases. Germline-derived CDR1 and CDR2 are SGHNT and YYREEE (reference sequence). The CDR3 is made up of 17 amino acids. CDR3 in DNA: TGTGCCAGCAGCTTGGCCCCGAGCAGGGAATGGGACTATGGCTACACCTTC. It specifies CASSLAPSREWDYGYTF.

V usage is TRBV25-1 and J usage is TRBJ2-3; D unclear. The CDR3 runs to 13 residues. The germline V gene encodes CDR1 MGHDK and CDR2 SYGVNS. Trimming took off 7 bases at V and 6 bases at J, with 14 bases between the two ends. The CDR3 spells CASTDPPSDTQYF. The CDR3 coding sequence is TGTGCCAGCACTGACCCCCCATCGGATACGCAGTATTTT.

The chain has TRBV9 and TRBJ2-7, with 11 bases matching TRBD2. V was clipped by 0 bases and J by 4 bases; unmatched bases: 6. The CDR3 length is 16 residues. Per the germline V gene, CDR1 is SGDLS and CDR2 is YYNGEE. The CDR3 region is CASSVGPGTSGYEQYF. The CDR3, as DNA: TGTGCCAGCAGCGTAGGCCCCGGGACTAGCGGTTACGAGCAGTACTTC.

The chain employs TRBV20-1 and TRBJ2-1, with D uncertain. CDR1 and CDR2 from the germline V gene are DFQATT and SNEGSKA (reference sequence). The V end lost 4 bases, the J end lost 5 bases, and 6 bases lay between the germline ends. The CDR3 covers 11 residues. CDR3 coding DNA: TGCAGTGCTAAGGACCACAATGAGCAGTTCTTC. Protein product: CSAKDHNEQFF.

V usage is TRBV2 and J usage is TRBJ1-6; D perhaps matches TRBD1 (5 bases). Germline V lookup: CDR1 SNHLY, CDR2 FYNNEI. Trimming cost V 9 bases and J 9 bases, with 18 bases left between them. The CDR3 totals 14 residues. The DNA for the CDR3 is TGTGCCAGGGATGCGACAGTTCGGGGTTCACCCCTCCACTTT. This translates into CARDATVRGSPLHF.

The chain joins TRBV6-1 to TRBJ2-3; a weak D match, TRBD2 (5 bases). This CDR3 has 17 residues. Trimming cost V 4 bases and J 0 bases, with 17 bases left between them. Germline V gene lookup returns CDR1 MNHNS and CDR2 SASEGT. The CDR3, as DNA: TGTGCCAGCAGTGCGCCTTCGGGAATCACTAGCACAGATACGCAGTATTTT. Translation gives CASSAPSGITSTDTQYF.

The V call is TRBV29-1, the J call TRBJ2-1; D might be TRBD2 (6 bases). Germline CDR1 is SQVTM and CDR2 is ANQGSEA. This CDR3 comprises 14 residues. Trimming took off 1 base at V and 15 bases at J, with 22 bases between the two ends. The CDR3 loop is CSVEATRRGSPGFF. The CDR3 DNA is TGCAGCGTTGAAGCAACCCGGCGGGGCTCCCCCGGGTTCTTC.

The V gene is TRBV30, the J gene TRBJ1-5; 7 bases are shared with TRBD1. J lost 1 base, V lost 3 bases, and 0 bases had no gene match. CDR1 is GTSNPN and CDR2 is SVGIG in the germline V gene (reference sequence). CDR3 length: 13 residues. In DNA form, the CDR3 reads TGTGCCTGGAGGGGACAGAGCAATCAGCCCCAGCATTTT. It encodes CAWRGQSNQPQHF. Complete variable domain (other parts from reference TRBV30 and TRBJ1-5): SQTIHQWPATLVQPVGSPLSLECTVEGTSNPNLYWYRQAAGRGLQLLFYSVGIGQISSEVPQNLSASRPQDRQFILSSKKLLLSDSGFYLCAWRGQSNQPQHFGDGTRLSIL.

The rearrangement uses TRBV7-9 and TRBJ2-1; D gene unclear. The CDR3 sequence is 14 residues long. The germline CDR1 and CDR2 sequences are SEHNR and FQNEAQ (reference sequence). V lost 1 base and J lost 7, with 11 bases in between. CDR3: CASSLELASNEQFF. The CDR3 DNA reads TGTGCCAGCAGCTTAGAATTAGCATCGAATGAGCAGTTCTTC.

This clone has a handful of counts. The chain uses TRBV6-5 and TRBJ1-5; maybe TRBD1 (6 bases). With 0 bases removed from V and 8 bases from J, the gap between germline ends came to 11 bases. The CDR3 consists of 14 residues. Germline CDR1 is MNHEY and CDR2 is SVGAGI. The CDR3 DNA reads as TGTGCCAGCAGTTACTCGGGGGCAGGTGAGCCCCAGCATTTT. Its protein product is CASSYSGAGEPQHF.

This chain joins TRBV29-1 and TRBJ1-1, with D maybe TRBD1 (6 bases). CDR3 size: 13 residues. The ends were cut back, 3 bases at V and 5 bases at J, with 13 bases in the middle. CDR1 and CDR2 from the germline V gene are SQVTM and ANQGSEA. The CDR3 spells CSVEEQGGTEAFF. DNA of the CDR3: TGCAGCGTTGAGGAACAGGGTGGGACTGAAGCTTTCTTT.

The rearrangement links TRBV15 to TRBJ2-7; 9 bases are shared with TRBD1. The V segment lost 7 bases and the J segment 5 bases; nucleotides outside the gene matches: 12. The CDR3 runs to 15 residues. Germline CDR1 and CDR2: LNHNV and YYDKDF (reference sequence). Here the CDR3 DNA reads TGTGCCACCACCGCTAGTGGGACAGGGATCCACGAGCAGTACTTC. Residues: CATTASGTGIHEQYF.

This clone occurred a few times. The rearrangement links TRBV6-5 to TRBJ2-7, with TRBD1 as a possible D gene (6 bases). Trimming stripped 4 bases from V and 0 bases from J, with 13 bases between. This CDR3 is 15 amino acids long. CDR1 and CDR2 from the germline V gene are MNHEY and SVGAGI. The CDR3 bases are TGTGCCAGCAGTTTTCGGGCGGACAGCTCCTACGAGCAGTACTTC. It encodes CASSFRADSSYEQYF.

V is TRBV6-4 and J is TRBJ1-1, with D possibly matching TRBD1 (5 bases). Germline assignment: CDR1 MRHNA and CDR2 SNTAGT. The CDR3 totals 17 residues. V lost 7 bases to trimming and J lost 1 base, with 22 bases between them. The CDR3 here is CASNGGSGSGENTEAFF. The CDR3 DNA follows: TGTGCCAGCAATGGGGGTTCAGGGTCTGGGGAGAACACTGAAGCTTTCTTT.

The rearrangement joins TRBV6-5 to TRBJ2-1; D not resolved. V was shortened by 2 bases and J by 8 bases, with 13 bases between the two germline ends. This CDR3 is 14 amino acids long. Germline CDR1 is MNHEY and CDR2 is SVGAGI. The CDR3 loop reads CASSYHRPGDEQFF. DNA for the CDR3: TGTGCCAGCAGTTACCATCGACCTGGCGATGAGCAGTTCTTC.

This chain connects TRBV11-2 to TRBJ1-6; tentatively, D is TRBD1 (6 bases). Germline CDR1 and CDR2: SGHAT and FQNNGV. Trimming left V 2 bases short and J 10 bases short, with 15 bases between. CDR3 length: 15 residues. This CDR3 reads CASSLQGREGSPLHF. The CDR3 DNA sequence: TGTGCCAGCAGCTTACAGGGGAGAGAGGGCTCACCCCTCCACTTT.

The gene calls are TRBV19 and TRBJ2-7; D is unresolved. V was trimmed by 3 bases and J by 2 bases, leaving 8 bases between them. Germline V gene lookup returns CDR1 LNHDA and CDR2 SQIVND (reference sequence). The length of the CDR3 is 13 residues. CDR3 amino acids: CASSMEITYEQYF. CDR3 sequence (DNA): TGTGCCAGTAGTATGGAAATAACCTACGAGCAGTACTTC.

This clone was picked up one time. The junction shows a germline mismatch at one end, possibly a read error. The rearrangement uses TRBV7-7 and TRBJ1-1; weak D call: TRBD1 (5 bases). Germline values: CDR1 SSHAT, CDR2 FNYEAQ (reference sequence). The CDR3 has 14 residues. The CDR3: CASSLRGQPPEAFF. For the CDR3, the DNA is TGTGCTAGCAGCTTACGTGGACAACCGCCTGAAGCTTTCTTT.

The rearrangement uses TRBV6-5 and TRBJ1-1; TRBD1 matches 8 bases. CDR1 and CDR2 from the germline V gene are MNHEY and SVGAGI. V was clipped by 6 bases and J by 7 bases; unmatched bases: 4. The CDR3 loop spans 12 amino acids. CDR3 residues: CASSRGQGEAFF. The CDR3 region has the DNA TGTGCCAGCAGCCGTGGACAGGGTGAAGCTTTCTTT.

The chain uses TRBV11-3 and TRBJ2-5; D is possibly TRBD1 or TRBD2 (5 bases each). The CDR3 length is 17 residues. Trimming stripped 3 bases from V and 4 bases from J, with 21 bases between. Germline-derived CDR1 and CDR2 are SGHNT and YENEEA. The CDR3 region is CASSLGVRSPAGETQYF. The CDR3 DNA sequence: TGTGCCAGCAGCTTGGGGGTGAGGTCCCCGGCAGGAGAGACCCAGTACTTC.

The chain uses TRBV19 and TRBJ2-7; TRBD2 aligns across 14 bases. The CDR3 is 17 amino acids. After removal of 5 bases from V and 3 bases from J, the junction contained 9 bases not matched to a gene. Germline V gives CDR1 LNHDA, CDR2 SQIVND (reference sequence). The CDR3 DNA follows: TGTGCCAGTAGTCGGACAGGGGGGACTAGCGGGAGCTACGAGCAGTACTTC. This codes for CASSRTGGTSGSYEQYF.

The CDR3 DNA sequence: TGTGCCAGCAGTTACCTGGGACAGGGAATTCAGCCCCAGCATTTT. Amino acid sequence: CASSYLGQGIQPQHF. This chain uses TRBV6-5 with TRBJ1-5, with 9 nucleotides matching TRBD1. In germline, CDR1 is MNHEY, CDR2 SVGAGI. Trimming cost V 2 bases and J 6 bases; bases outside gene matches: 5. The CDR3 loop spans 15 amino acids.

This clone came up a few times. The chain recombines TRBV11-3 with TRBJ2-1, with 8 positions matching TRBD2. CDR1 SGHNT and CDR2 YENEEA come from the germline V gene. V shed 7 bases, J shed 6 bases, and the junction held 17 bases outside the gene matches. The CDR3 covers 17 residues. The DNA for the CDR3 is TGTGCCAGCACCCTTAAAGGAAGCGGGAGAGGTAGCAATGAGCAGTTCTTC. This encodes CASTLKGSGRGSNEQFF.

This sequence joins TRBV5-1 and TRBJ2-4; 8 bases agree with TRBD1. From germline, CDR1 is SGHRS and CDR2 YFSETQ. This CDR3 is built from 14 residues. The J segment lost 7 bases and the V segment lost 2 bases, leaving 5 bases of the junction unmatched. The CDR3 spells CASSFGQGGNIQYF. CDR3 nucleotides: TGCGCCAGCAGCTTCGGACAGGGAGGCAACATTCAGTACTTC.

This sequence joins TRBV7-9 and TRBJ2-7; 7 bases map to TRBD1. The CDR3 loop spans 16 amino acids. Germline V gene lookup returns CDR1 SEHNR and CDR2 FQNEAQ (reference sequence). Trimming cost V 1 base and J 3 bases; bases outside gene matches: 9. The CDR3 region has the DNA TGTGCCAGCAGCTTAGGGGGGAAAGCAGGGGGCTACGAGCAGTACTTC. Translation: CASSLGGKAGGYEQYF.

The V call is TRBV27, the J call TRBJ1-1; D ambiguous. The CDR3 length is 15 residues. Looked up from germline, CDR1 is MNHEY and CDR2 is SMNVEV (reference sequence). Trimming shortened V by 5 bases and J by 7 bases, and 20 bases separated the two germline ends. The CDR3, as DNA: TGTGCCAGCAGTCCCCGGGGTGTAGGGCTCAGTGAAGCTTTCTTT. Residues: CASSPRGVGLSEAFF.

The chain employs TRBV14 and TRBJ2-5, with a tentative D call TRBD1 (6 bases). The CDR3 runs 15 residues. Per germline, CDR1 SGHDN and CDR2 FVKESK. Trimming cost V 4 bases and J 2 bases, with 14 bases left between them. DNA of the CDR3: TGTGCCAGCAGCCCGACAGGACAGAAGCAAGAGACCCAGTACTTC. Its protein product is CASSPTGQKQETQYF.

The genes are TRBV10-3 and TRBJ2-5; 10 bases are a match to TRBD2. The DNA end favors TRBJ2-7, so the J call may be wrong. CDR1 is ENHRY and CDR2 is SYGVKD in the germline V gene. The CDR3 spans 18 residues. CDR3: CAISEAGSGRARSYEQYF. The CDR3 bases are TGTGCCATCAGTGAGGCAGGAAGCGGGAGGGCCAGGTCCTACGAGCAGTACTTC.

The chain couples TRBV27 to TRBJ1-1; D remains unclear. Per germline, CDR1 MNHEY and CDR2 SMNVEV (reference sequence). The V end lost 3 bases, the J end lost 6 bases, and 20 bases lay between the germline ends. The CDR3 is 16 amino acids. The CDR3 coding sequence is TGTGCCAGCAGTTTGTTATCATCATCAGGACTGTCTGAAGCTTTCTTT. It is translated as CASSLLSSSGLSEAFF.

The chain is built from TRBV11-3 and TRBJ1-1; D uncertain. The germline gives CDR1 SGHNT, CDR2 YENEEA. The CDR3 totals 13 residues. V lost 0 bases to trimming and J lost 2 bases, with 4 bases between them. The CDR3 protein is CASSLDRNTEAFF. Here the CDR3 DNA reads TGTGCCAGCAGCTTAGACAGAAACACTGAAGCTTTCTTT.